A selection of T cell receptor beta chains follows, all from one sample in a study of T-cell reconstitution after alpha-beta-depleted transplantation in children. TCRdb re-called the PCR reads with MiXCR, one entry per CDR3 protein. Altogether 780,000 or so distinct CDR3 sequences are present, around 15% being singletons, with the ten largest covering 5%. The material was PBMCs, mostly from graft donor cells, obtained 360 days after TCRalphabeta/CD19-depleted stem cell transplant. These TCRs come from a male patient aged 10-17 years who had a stem cell transplant for acute lymphoblastic leukemia, so the T cells may come from the graft donor. Each CDR3 is given with its conserved first and last residue. D genes are given only for firm matches. Size is omitted from some rows. Given values are once, few, many or a class for expanded clones.

clone_size j_call v_call d_call cdr3_nt cdr3_aa
many TRBJ2-1 TRBV3-1 - TGTGCCAGCAGCCAAGTTAACGGCAATGAGCAGTTCTTC CASSQVNGNEQFF
- TRBJ1-1 TRBV11-2 - TGTGCCAGCAGCTTAATGCAGGGGAGTCACACTGAAGCTTTCTTT CASSLMQGSHTEAFF
few TRBJ2-1 TRBV18 - TGTGCCAGCTCACCATTAGAGGGTTCCTACAATGAGCAGTTCTTC CASSPLEGSYNEQFF
- TRBJ1-1 TRBV7-9 - TGTGCCAGCAGCCCGTCCGGGACATCGAACACTGAAGCTTTCTTT CASSPSGTSNTEAFF
few TRBJ2-1 TRBV2 - TGTGCCAGCATTAGGATCAAGGACGATGAGCAGTTCTTC CASIRIKDDEQFF
few TRBJ2-5 TRBV29-1 - TGCAGCGTTGAAGATCTAGAGTTTGGGTTACGGGAGACCCAGTACTTC CSVEDLEFGLRETQYF
few TRBJ2-1 TRBV10-1 - TGCGCCAGCAGTGAGTACGGGATTGAGCAGTTCTTC CASSEYGIEQFF
few TRBJ2-7 TRBV12-3/TRBV12-4 TRBD2 TGTGCCAGCAGTTTAATGGGACTAGGGATCCCATACGAGCAGTACTTC CASSLMGLGIPYEQYF
few TRBJ2-7 TRBV5-1 - TGCGCCAGCAGCGGAAGGGACGCAGACTACGAGCAGTACTTC CASSGRDADYEQYF
- TRBJ1-1 TRBV6-5 TRBD1 TGTGCCAGCAGTTATCCCGGACAGGGGTATACTGAAGCTTTCTTT CASSYPGQGYTEAFF
once TRBJ2-7 TRBV27 - TGTGCCAGCAGTTTATACGGGCCGACCGACGAGCAGTACTTC CASSLYGPTDEQYF
few TRBJ1-2 TRBV20-1 - TGCAGTGCTAGAGATGTTTTGGACGCCACCTTC CSARDVLDATF
few TRBJ2-7 TRBV3-1 - TGTGCCAGCAGCCCAAGGTCCGGACCCTACGAGCAGTACTTC CASSPRSGPYEQYF
few TRBJ2-5 TRBV2 - TGTGCCAGCAGTGATCGCCGGAAAGAGACCCAGTACTTC CASSDRRKETQYF
few TRBJ2-7 TRBV5-1 TRBD1 TGCGCCAGCAGCTGGGACAGAAGCAACGCTTGCTACGAGCAGTACTTC CASSWDRSNACYEQYF
- TRBJ2-3 TRBV11-3 - TGTGCCAGCAGCTCCTCGAGGACAAGCACAGATACGCAGTATTTT CASSSSRTSTDTQYF
- TRBJ1-5 TRBV12-3/TRBV12-4 - TGTGCCAGCAGTTTAGCGGCAGGGGTCAACCAGCCCCAGCATTTT CASSLAAGVNQPQHF
many TRBJ1-4 TRBV9 - TGTGCCAGCAGCGTATCAGCAACTAATGAAAAACTGTTTTTT CASSVSATNEKLFF
- TRBJ2-3 TRBV12-5 - TGTGCTAGTGGTCCCCAGGCCACAGATACGCAGTATTTT CASGPQATDTQYF
- TRBJ2-1 TRBV4-1 - TGCGCCAGCAGCCGACTCCCCCGACTAGGCAATGAGCAGTTCTTC CASSRLPRLGNEQFF
- TRBJ2-7 TRBV6-5 - TGTGCCAGCAGTTACTCGAAGAAAGGCTACGAGCAGTACTTC CASSYSKKGYEQYF
few TRBJ2-2 TRBV5-1 - TGCGCCAGCAGCCGGGACGGCCCGCAGTACGGGGAGCTGTTTTTT CASSRDGPQYGELFF
few TRBJ2-1 TRBV2 - TGTGCCAGCAGTGACCGCCGGCAGGTCAGTGAGCAGTTCTTC CASSDRRQVSEQFF
- TRBJ2-7 TRBV12-3/TRBV12-4 TRBD2 TGTGCCAGCAGTTCCCGCGGGCGGCGGGAGGGGTACGAGCAGTACTTC CASSSRGRREGYEQYF
few TRBJ1-5 TRBV19 - TGTGCCAGCAAGGACGGGAATCAGCCCCAGCATTTT CASKDGNQPQHF
few TRBJ2-5 TRBV5-1 - TGCGCCAGCCGGAGGGCCTGGGAGACCCAGTACTTC CASRRAWETQYF
many TRBJ2-3 TRBV12-3/TRBV12-4 - TGTGCCAGCAGTTTGGATATCGATACGCAGTATTTT CASSLDIDTQYF
- TRBJ1-5 TRBV20-1 TRBD1 TGCAGTGCCTGGGACAGGAATCAGCCCCAGCATTTT CSAWDRNQPQHF
few TRBJ2-3 TRBV2 TRBD2 TGTGCCAGCAGTGATGTGGGAGGGCCAACAGATACGCAGTATTTT CASSDVGGPTDTQYF
many TRBJ1-2 TRBV4-2 - TGTGCCAGCAGCCAAGACAGCGGCTATGGCTACACCTTC CASSQDSGYGYTF
- TRBJ2-7 TRBV19 TRBD1 TGTGCCACCCAGTTACACAGGGGCTACGAGCAGTACTTC CATQLHRGYEQYF
few TRBJ2-2 TRBV27 - TGTGCCAGCAGTCTACAGGGTAGTAAGCTGTTTTTT CASSLQGSKLFF
few TRBJ2-4 TRBV2 - TGTGCCAGCAGTGCGGGTAGCATTCAGTACTTC CASSAGSIQYF
- TRBJ2-1 TRBV7-8 TRBD2 TGTGCCAGCAGCTTAGAGGGTCGCGGGAGAAGCTCCTACAATGAGCAGTTCTTC CASSLEGRGRSSYNEQFF
- TRBJ1-5 TRBV7-9 TRBD1 TGTGCCAGCAGCCCCGAGGCCGGGACAGGAAATCAGCCCCAGCATTTT CASSPEAGTGNQPQHF
few TRBJ2-7 TRBV7-6 TRBD2 TGTGCCAGCAGCCCAGAACCGACTAGCGGGTTCGCCTACGAGCAGTACTTC CASSPEPTSGFAYEQYF
- TRBJ2-3 TRBV9 TRBD2 TGTGCCAGCAGCGTGGTAGCGGGATATGGAAGCACAGATACGCAGTATTTT CASSVVAGYGSTDTQYF
- TRBJ2-1 TRBV10-3 TRBD1 TGTGCCATCAGTGGACAGGGGAAAAAGGCTAACAATGAGCAGTTCTTC CAISGQGKKANNEQFF
- TRBJ2-5 TRBV5-1 - TGCGCCAGCAGCTATTGGGGAGGAAACCAAGAGACCCAGTACTTC CASSYWGGNQETQYF
- TRBJ1-5 TRBV10-3 - TGTGCCATCAGTGATTCAATGGGCAATCAGCCCCAGCATTTT CAISDSMGNQPQHF
many TRBJ2-1 TRBV24-1 - TGTGCCACCAGTCGGGCAGGTTTTGACAATGAGCAGTTCTTC CATSRAGFDNEQFF
few TRBJ1-3 TRBV7-2 - TGTGCCAGCAGCTTCTACGGGAGCTCTGGAAACACCATATATTTT CASSFYGSSGNTIYF
- TRBJ2-1 TRBV25-1 TRBD2 TGTGCCAGCAGTTTCCTAGCGGTCTCCTACAATGAGCAGTTCTTC CASSFLAVSYNEQFF
few TRBJ1-6 TRBV4-1 TRBD1 TGCGCCAGCAGCCAAGAAAGGGGGACAGGGGGTTCACCCCTCCACTTT CASSQERGTGGSPLHF
- TRBJ1-5 TRBV5-1 - TGCGCCAGCAGCTTGAAGAATACGGACTGTGGCGGTTATAGCAATCAGCCCCAGCATTTT CASSLKNTDCGGYSNQPQHF
few TRBJ2-7 TRBV7-9 - TGTGCCAGCAGCACGCACCGGGACAACGACTACGAGCAGTACTTC CASSTHRDNDYEQYF